This T cell receptor beta chain was found in a study of T cell repertoires in breast cancer. Paired alpha-beta TCRs of CD8+ T cells were analyzed by expanded emulsion RT-PCR. This clonotype was recorded a few times. The CDR3 consists of 12 residues. V dropped 0 bases and J dropped 11 bases, with 10 bases sitting between them. Germline CDR1 is MNHEY and CDR2 is SVGAGI. Blocking oligonucleotides added to a second nested PCR suppressed unpaired genes. TCRdb called the emulsion pairing reads again in MiXCR, with one record for every CDR3 protein. The sample has some 37,000 distinct CDR3 sequences, roughly 44% seen once.

Sequencing input: CD8+ T cells. This clonotype was sampled from a pool of human donors with breast cancer or a healthy control (not recorded which). The V call is TRBV6-5, the J call TRBJ1-1, with D unresolved. This CDR3 reads CASSYSRADAFF. CDR3 DNA sequence: TGTGCCAGCAGTTACTCGAGGGCGGATGCTTTCTTT.